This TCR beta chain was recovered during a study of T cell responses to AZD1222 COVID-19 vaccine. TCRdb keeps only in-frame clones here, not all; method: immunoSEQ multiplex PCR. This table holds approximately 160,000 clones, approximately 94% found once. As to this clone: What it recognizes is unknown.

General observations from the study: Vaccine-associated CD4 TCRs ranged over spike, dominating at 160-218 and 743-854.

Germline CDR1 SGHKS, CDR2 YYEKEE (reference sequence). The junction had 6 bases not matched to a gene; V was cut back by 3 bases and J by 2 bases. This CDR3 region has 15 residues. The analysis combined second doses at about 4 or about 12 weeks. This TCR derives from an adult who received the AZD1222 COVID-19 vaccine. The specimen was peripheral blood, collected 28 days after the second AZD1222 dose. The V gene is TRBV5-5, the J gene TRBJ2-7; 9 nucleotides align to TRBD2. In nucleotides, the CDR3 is TGTGCCAGCAGCTCCACTAGCGGGCCCGCCTACGAGCAGTACTTC. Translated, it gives CASSSTSGPAYEQYF. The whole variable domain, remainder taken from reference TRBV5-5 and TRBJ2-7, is DAGVTQSPTHLIKTRGQQVTLRCSPISGHKSVSWYQQVLGQGPQFIFQYYEKEERGRGNFPDRFSARQFPNYSSELNVNALLLGDSALYLCASSSTSGPAYEQYFGPGTRLTVT.